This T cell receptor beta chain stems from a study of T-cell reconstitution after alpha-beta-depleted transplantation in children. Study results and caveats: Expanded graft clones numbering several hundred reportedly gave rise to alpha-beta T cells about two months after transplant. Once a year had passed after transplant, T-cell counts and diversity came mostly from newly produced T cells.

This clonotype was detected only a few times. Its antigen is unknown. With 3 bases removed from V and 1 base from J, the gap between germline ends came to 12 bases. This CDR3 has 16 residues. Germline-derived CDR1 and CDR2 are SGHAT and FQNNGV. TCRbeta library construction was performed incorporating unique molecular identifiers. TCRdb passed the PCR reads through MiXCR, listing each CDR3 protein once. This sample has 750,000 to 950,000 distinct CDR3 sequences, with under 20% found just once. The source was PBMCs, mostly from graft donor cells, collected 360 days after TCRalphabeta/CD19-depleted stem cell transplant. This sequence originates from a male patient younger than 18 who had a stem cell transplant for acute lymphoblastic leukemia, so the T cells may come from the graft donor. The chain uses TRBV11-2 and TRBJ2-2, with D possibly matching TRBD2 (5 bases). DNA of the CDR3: TGTGCCAGCAGCTTTCTTATCGGGGTGAACACCGGGGAGCTGTTTTTT. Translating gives CASSFLIGVNTGELFF.